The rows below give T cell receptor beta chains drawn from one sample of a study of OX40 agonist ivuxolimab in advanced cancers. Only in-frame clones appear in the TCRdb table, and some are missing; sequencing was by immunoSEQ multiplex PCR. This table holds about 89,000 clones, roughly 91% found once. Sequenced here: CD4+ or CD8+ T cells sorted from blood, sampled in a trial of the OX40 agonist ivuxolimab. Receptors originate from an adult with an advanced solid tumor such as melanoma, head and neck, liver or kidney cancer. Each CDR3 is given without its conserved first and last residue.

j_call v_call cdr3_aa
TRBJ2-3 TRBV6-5 ASSYNPDSTDTQY
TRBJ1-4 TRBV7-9 ASSFGQGEKLF
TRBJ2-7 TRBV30 ACDRGRFEQY
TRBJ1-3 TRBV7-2 ASSPHQGPSGNTIY
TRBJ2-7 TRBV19 ASNPSPGDPRWHEQY
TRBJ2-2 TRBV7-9 ASSLGLAANTGELF
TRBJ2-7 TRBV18 ASSPAGVDEQY
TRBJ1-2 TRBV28 ASSFPGSGYT
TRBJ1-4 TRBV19 ASSIYRETSEKLF
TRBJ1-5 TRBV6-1 AWAQAPNQPQH
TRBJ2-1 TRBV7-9 ASSFGTSGSSYNEQF
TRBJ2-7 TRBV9 ASSEQGTPYEQY
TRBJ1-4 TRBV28 ASSFPVTNEKLF
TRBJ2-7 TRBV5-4 ASTGGGAGVPEQY
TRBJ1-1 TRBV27 ASSFRDGGTNTEAF
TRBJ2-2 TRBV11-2 ASRPGQGGTGELF
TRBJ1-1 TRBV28 ASSFRGRESTEAF
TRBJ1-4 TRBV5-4 ASSLNAGQGNEKLF
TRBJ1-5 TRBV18 ASSPDSLDQPQH
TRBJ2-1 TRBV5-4 ASSPAGGNEQF
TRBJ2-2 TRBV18 ASSPLANTGELF
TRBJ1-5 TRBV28 ASSSPGTGYSQPQH
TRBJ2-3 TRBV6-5 ASSYRGLAGDTQY
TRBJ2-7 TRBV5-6 ASNLQGSSYEQY
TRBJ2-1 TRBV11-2 ASSLPGLAGNEQF
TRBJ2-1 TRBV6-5 ASTLIKGGEQF
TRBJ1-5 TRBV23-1 ASILLRGDSNQPQH
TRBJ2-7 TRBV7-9 ASLFTGAGAEQY
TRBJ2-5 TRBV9 ASSGRQYQETQY
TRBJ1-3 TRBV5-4 ASSSAGAPGNTIY
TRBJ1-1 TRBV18 ASSWGVTNTEAF
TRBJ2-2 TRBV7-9 ASSFNRRTNTGELF
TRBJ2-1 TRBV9 ASSSSGQGANEQF
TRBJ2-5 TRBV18 ASSPPVRSTQETQY
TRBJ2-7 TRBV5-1 ASSLGVGREQY
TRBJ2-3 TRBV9 ASSVGASTDTQY
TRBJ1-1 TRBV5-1 ASSSDPTRTEAF
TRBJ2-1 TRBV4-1 ASSQGLARVRGNEQF
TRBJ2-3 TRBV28 ASSAPGLVESAQY
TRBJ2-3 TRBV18 ASSPTTSGSGVDTQY
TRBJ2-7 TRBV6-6 ASSRTGPEENYEQY
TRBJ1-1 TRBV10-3 AISEWSGTDSTEAF
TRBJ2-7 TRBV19 ASSIGLAGVEQY
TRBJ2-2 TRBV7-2 ASRQQGNTGELF
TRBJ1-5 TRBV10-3 ATSDIGSDGPQH
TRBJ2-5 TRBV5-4 ASSGTGLGQTQY
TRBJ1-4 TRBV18 ASSPTGRDQELF
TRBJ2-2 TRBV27 ASSLAGANTGELF
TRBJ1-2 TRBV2 ASSEGAGSDYGYT
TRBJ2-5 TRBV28 ASSQGRSAQTQY
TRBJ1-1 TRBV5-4 ASSLGWATNTEAF
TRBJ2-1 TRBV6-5 ASSYSGTSGRNEQF